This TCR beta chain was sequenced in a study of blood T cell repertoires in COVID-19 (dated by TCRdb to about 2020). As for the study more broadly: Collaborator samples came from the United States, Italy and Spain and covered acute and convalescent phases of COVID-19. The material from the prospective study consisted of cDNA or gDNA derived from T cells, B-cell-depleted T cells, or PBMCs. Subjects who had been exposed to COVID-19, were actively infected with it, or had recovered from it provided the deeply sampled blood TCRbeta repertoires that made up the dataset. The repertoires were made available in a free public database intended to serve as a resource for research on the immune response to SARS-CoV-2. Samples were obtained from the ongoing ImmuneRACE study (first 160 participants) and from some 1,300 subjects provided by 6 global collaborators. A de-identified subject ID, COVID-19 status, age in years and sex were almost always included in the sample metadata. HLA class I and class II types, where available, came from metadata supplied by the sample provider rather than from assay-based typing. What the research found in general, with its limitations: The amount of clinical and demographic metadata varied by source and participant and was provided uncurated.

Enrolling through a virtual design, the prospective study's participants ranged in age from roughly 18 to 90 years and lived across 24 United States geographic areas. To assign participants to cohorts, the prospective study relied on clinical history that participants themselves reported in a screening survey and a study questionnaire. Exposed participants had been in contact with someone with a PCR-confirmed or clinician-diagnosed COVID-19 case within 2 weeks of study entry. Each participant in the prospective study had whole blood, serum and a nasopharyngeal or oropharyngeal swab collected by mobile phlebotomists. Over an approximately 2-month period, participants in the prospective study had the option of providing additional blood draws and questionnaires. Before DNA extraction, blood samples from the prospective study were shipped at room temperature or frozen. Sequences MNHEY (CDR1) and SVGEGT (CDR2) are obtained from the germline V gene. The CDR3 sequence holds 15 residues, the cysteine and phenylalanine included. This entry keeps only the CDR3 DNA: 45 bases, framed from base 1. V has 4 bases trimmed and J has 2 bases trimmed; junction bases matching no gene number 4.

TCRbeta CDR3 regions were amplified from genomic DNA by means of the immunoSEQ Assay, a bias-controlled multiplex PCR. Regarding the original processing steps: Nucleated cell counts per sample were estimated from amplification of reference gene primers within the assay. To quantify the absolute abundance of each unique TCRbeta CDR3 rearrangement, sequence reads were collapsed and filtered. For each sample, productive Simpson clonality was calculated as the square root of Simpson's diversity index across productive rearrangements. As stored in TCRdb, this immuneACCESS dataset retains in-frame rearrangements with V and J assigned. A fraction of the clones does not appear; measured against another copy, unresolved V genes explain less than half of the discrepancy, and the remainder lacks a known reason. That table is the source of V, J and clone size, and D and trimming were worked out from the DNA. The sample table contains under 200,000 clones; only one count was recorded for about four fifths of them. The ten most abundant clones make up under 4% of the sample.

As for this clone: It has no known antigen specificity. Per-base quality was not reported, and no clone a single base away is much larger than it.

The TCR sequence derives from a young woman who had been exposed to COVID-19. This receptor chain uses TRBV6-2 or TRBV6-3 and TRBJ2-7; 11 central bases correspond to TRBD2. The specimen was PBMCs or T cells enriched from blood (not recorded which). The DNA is TGTGCCAGCAGTTTCGTAGCGGGGGGGACCTACGAGCAGTACTTC. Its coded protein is CASSFVAGGTYEQYF.